The clone carrying this T cell receptor beta chain was picked up a small number of times. The antigen is not known. The CDR3 contains 14 residues. V lost 1 base, J lost 2 bases, and 7 bases lay in between. Germline V gene sequence: CDR1 SGHTA, CDR2 FQGNSA. The sample belongs to a study of beta chain features in type 1 diabetes. Reverse transcribing all isolated RNA meant expressed TCRB transcripts were sequenced. The repertoire was sequenced with immunoSEQ multiplex PCR; TCRdb's copy has only in-frame clones and lacks some. The table has over 650,000 clones, around an eighth seen once. Regarding the study as a whole: For Type 1 diabetes patients, all four CD4+ subsets carried TCRB CDR3s that were moderately but significantly shorter.

The sample consisted of naive CD4+ T cells from blood. This receptor was obtained from a man aged 18 to 30 with type 1 diabetes. The chain carries TRBV7-2 and TRBJ2-3, with D hard to call. The CDR3 region has the DNA TGTGCCAGCAGCTTAGTTCGGGTCACAGATACGCAGTATTTT. Protein: CASSLVRVTDTQYF. The full variable domain, with the rest looked up from reference TRBV7-2 and TRBJ2-3, is GAGVSQSPSNKVTEKGKDVELRCDPISGHTALYWYRQSLGQGLEFLIYFQGNSAPDKSGLPSDRFSAERTGGSVSTLTIQRTQQEDSAVYLCASSLVRVTDTQYFGPGTRLTVL.